The 26 T cell receptor beta chains in this list originate from one sample, sequenced in a study of blood T cells in healthy people across ages. Combining a sample-barcoded 5' primer with a J-beta primer mix, a second PCR ran for roughly 7 to 12 cycles. TCRdb re-called the 5' RACE reads with MiXCR, one entry per CDR3 protein. The sample contains roughly 2 million distinct CDR3 sequences, about 50% of which appear only once. Sequenced: blood. Receptors were obtained from a woman aged 40-49 years in good health.

This clonotype was picked up one time. The chain is built from TRBV10-3 and TRBJ2-1, with D possibly matching TRBD2 (5 bases). Trimming pared 6 bases from V and 9 bases from J, leaving 12 bases between. The germline V gene encodes CDR1 ENHRY and CDR2 SYGVKD. The CDR3 runs to 12 residues. This CDR3 reads CAISGESCEQFF. CDR3 in DNA: TGTGCCATCAGCGGGGAGTCATGTGAGCAGTTCTTC.

This clonotype was found a few times. CDR3 DNA: TGTGCCAGCAGCCCGGGACTCTCAAGAGCGACCCAGTACTTC. This codes for CASSPGLSRATQYF. J is TRBJ2-5 and V is TRBV3-1; possible D gene TRBD2, 6 bases. The V gene lost 4 bases and the J gene lost 7 bases, with 16 bases spanning the gap. Germline V gene sequence: CDR1 LGHDT, CDR2 YNNKEL (reference sequence). The CDR3 is 14 residues long.

A few counts support this clonotype. This chain uses TRBV10-3 with TRBJ2-5; 9 nucleotides line up with TRBD2. CDR1 is ENHRY and CDR2 is SYGVKD in the germline V gene. V dropped 4 bases and J dropped 1; count of bases not matched to a gene: 4. The CDR3 has 15 amino acids. The CDR3 nucleotides are TGTGCCATCAGTGCGTTAGCGGGGGCCCAAGAGACCCAGTACTTC. Its translation is CAISALAGAQETQYF.

This clonotype was recorded a few times. V is TRBV11-2 and J is TRBJ2-3, with 11 bases matching TRBD2. V trimming: 1 base; J trimming: 3 bases; junction bases outside the gene matches: 9. This CDR3 contains 18 residues. The germline V gene encodes CDR1 SGHAT and CDR2 FQNNGV. The DNA for the CDR3 is TGTGCCAGCAGCTTAGTAAAGACTAGCGGGGACCCGACAGATACGCAGTATTTT. It translates to CASSLVKTSGDPTDTQYF.

The chain is built from TRBV6-5 and TRBJ1-1, with a tentative D call TRBD1 (5 bases). The CDR3 runs to 14 residues. The germline V gene has CDR1 MNHEY and CDR2 SVGAGI. Trimming took off 6 bases at V and 3 bases at J, with 14 bases between the two ends. In DNA form, the CDR3 reads TGTGCCAGCAGACTCGACGAGGGGTACACTGAAGCTTTCTTT. Encoded protein: CASRLDEGYTEAFF.

This chain uses TRBV7-2 with TRBJ2-2; 15 bases align to TRBD2. Germline CDR1 and CDR2: SGHTA and FQGNSA. V gave up 5 bases and J gave up 6 bases; unmatched junction bases: 4. The CDR3 totals 16 residues. Here the CDR3 reads CASSRGLAGGSGELFF. As DNA, the CDR3 is TGTGCCAGCAGCCGCGGACTAGCGGGGGGGTCCGGGGAGCTGTTTTTT.

This clonotype has more than one count but fewer than ten. V is TRBV6-5 and J is TRBJ2-7; tentatively, D is TRBD2 (6 bases). The CDR3 consists of 16 residues. Trimming shortened V by 7 bases and J by 0 bases, and 19 bases separated the two germline ends. Germline V gene sequence: CDR1 MNHEY, CDR2 SVGAGI. CDR3 nucleotides: TGTGCCAGCACAAAAAAGGGACTCAGGAGCTCCTACGAGCAGTACTTC. Protein sequence: CASTKKGLRSSYEQYF.

This chain connects TRBV20-1 to TRBJ2-6; 11 bases line up with TRBD2. CDR3 length: 19 amino acids. Germline loops: CDR1 DFQATT, CDR2 SNEGSKA (reference sequence). J gave up 0 bases and V 2 bases, and 9 bases lay outside the gene matches. CDR3 sequence: CSARRVASGGLSGANVLTF. The CDR3 DNA reads TGCAGTGCTAGAAGGGTTGCTAGCGGGGGGCTCTCTGGGGCCAACGTCCTGACTTTC.

The genes are TRBV7-9 and TRBJ1-3; a weak D match, TRBD1 (5 bases). V was clipped by 4 bases and J by 3 bases, with 7 bases between them. The CDR3 runs to 13 residues. The germline V gene encodes CDR1 SEHNR and CDR2 FQNEAQ (reference sequence). The CDR3 DNA follows: TGTGCCAGCAGCTCGGACAATGGAAACACCATATATTTT. Translation gives CASSSDNGNTIYF.

In this sample, this clonotype turned up a few times. The chain couples TRBV7-9 to TRBJ1-4; tentative D call: TRBD1 (5 bases). CDR1 and CDR2 (germline): SEHNR, FQNEAQ (reference sequence). The V end was cut by 5 bases, the J end by 0 bases, with 16 bases between. The CDR3 contains 17 residues. CDR3 amino acids: CASSLRDGRATNEKLFF. The CDR3 bases are TGTGCCAGCAGCCTCCGGGACGGGCGTGCAACTAATGAAAAACTGTTTTTT.

V usage is TRBV6-2 or TRBV6-3 and J usage is TRBJ2-3; TRBD1 aligns across 7 bases. Germline V gene sequence: CDR1 MNHEY, CDR2 SVGEGT. V gave up 2 bases and J gave up 10 bases; unmatched junction bases: 12. This CDR3 has 15 amino acids. The CDR3 DNA follows: TGTGCCAGCAGTTACAGGGGGCACAAGAGTAACCCGCAGTATTTT. Translation: CASSYRGHKSNPQYF.

The genes are TRBV18 and TRBJ2-5, with TRBD2 matching 7 bases. Germline V CDR1 and CDR2: KGHSH, LQKENI. The trim removed 1 base at V and 4 bases at J, leaving 15 bases unmatched. The CDR3 has 18 amino acids. CDR3: CASSPLPPQRAGRETQYF. CDR3 sequence (DNA): TGTGCCAGCTCACCACTTCCCCCGCAGAGAGCGGGGCGAGAGACCCAGTACTTC. Variable domain in full (rest from reference TRBV18 and TRBJ2-5): NAGVMQNPRHLVRRRGQEARLRCSPMKGHSHVYWYRQLPEEGLKFMVYLQKENIIDESGMPKERFSAEFPKEGPSILRIQQVVRGDSAAYFCASSPLPPQRAGRETQYFGPGTRLLVL.

This clonotype was seen a handful of times. The chain uses TRBV6-6 and TRBJ2-7; tentative D call: TRBD2 (7 bases). This CDR3 is built from 16 residues. From germline, CDR1 is MNHNY and CDR2 SVGAGI (reference sequence). With 5 bases removed from V and 1 base from J, the gap between germline ends came to 18 bases. CDR3 coding DNA: TGTGCCAGCAGTGTCCGAGAGGCGGGGGCTTCCTACGAGCAGTACTTC. It specifies CASSVREAGASYEQYF.

The gene calls are TRBV18 and TRBJ2-7; a weak D match, TRBD1 (5 bases). The CDR3 has 15 residues. The germline V and J ends were trimmed by 2 bases and 0 bases, with 11 bases remaining between them. Germline assignment: CDR1 KGHSH and CDR2 LQKENI. The CDR3 loop reads CASSPAKGASYEQYF. CDR3 bases: TGTGCCAGCTCACCAGCCAAAGGGGCCTCCTACGAGCAGTACTTC.

This clonotype was counted between two and nine times. This chain connects TRBV7-2 to TRBJ2-4, with D perhaps matching TRBD1 or TRBD2 (5 bases each). The DNA end is more similar to TRBJ2-7, so the J call may be wrong. CDR1 and CDR2 (germline): SGHTA, FQGNSA. The CDR3 contains 14 residues. Here the CDR3 DNA reads TGTGCCAGCAGCTTTTCGGGGACGTACTACGAGCAGTACTTC. This codes for CASSFSGTYYEQYF.

This clonotype was seen just once. This sequence joins TRBV29-1 and TRBJ1-5, with D tentatively TRBD1 (6 bases). Germline V gene data show CDR1 as SQVTM and CDR2 as ANQGSEA. There are 14 residues in the CDR3. With 5 bases removed from V and 5 bases from J, the gap between germline ends came to 16 bases. For the CDR3, the DNA is TGCAGCGTTCAGGAGGGGAGGGGGGATCAGCCCCAGCATTTT. Translation: CSVQEGRGDQPQHF.

In its sample, this clonotype was seen a few times. The rearrangement joins TRBV10-3 to TRBJ2-3; D is unclear. Trimming shortened V by 3 bases and J by 0 bases, and 16 bases separated the two germline ends. The CDR3 runs to 17 residues. Germline CDR1 is ENHRY and CDR2 is SYGVKD. This CDR3 reads CAISDFGKGISTDTQYF. The CDR3 DNA sequence: TGTGCCATCAGTGATTTTGGGAAGGGAATTAGCACAGATACGCAGTATTTT.

This clonotype was counted between two and nine times. The chain links TRBV27 to TRBJ2-7; TRBD1 matches 10 bases. Germline loops: CDR1 MNHEY, CDR2 SMNVEV (reference sequence). Losses at the gene ends were 3 bases for V and 5 bases for J; bases not matched to a gene: 13. The CDR3 has 17 amino acids. The CDR3 sequence is CASSFREARDRGHEQYF. The CDR3 bases are TGTGCCAGCAGTTTCAGGGAGGCCAGGGACAGGGGCCACGAGCAGTACTTC.

This clonotype showed up just once. The chain has TRBV20-1 and TRBJ2-1, with 8 bases lining up with TRBD2. The CDR3 is 14 residues long. The junction had 5 bases not matched to a gene; V was cut back by 5 bases and J by 2 bases. CDR1 DFQATT and CDR2 SNEGSKA come from the germline V gene (reference sequence). The CDR3 reads CSALSGGAYNEQFF. The CDR3 DNA follows: TGCAGTGCTTTAAGCGGGGGCGCCTACAATGAGCAGTTCTTC.

This clonotype was observed a handful of times. This sequence joins TRBV4-2 and TRBJ2-3, with 7 bases matching TRBD2. V was clipped by 1 base and J by 1 base; unmatched bases: 5. This CDR3 comprises 16 residues. Germline V gene data show CDR1 as LGHNA and CDR2 as YNFKEQ. The CDR3 coding sequence is TGTGCCAGCAGCCAAGTGGGGGGGTCTGGCACAGATACGCAGTATTTT. Translated, it gives CASSQVGGSGTDTQYF.

Concerning this clonotype itself: One end of the junction does not line up with germline, which may come from a read error. The rearrangement uses TRBV5-1 and TRBJ2-1, with D perhaps being TRBD1 or TRBD2 (5 bases each). CDR1 and CDR2 (germline): SGHRS, YFSETQ. The CDR3 totals 16 residues. CDR3 coding DNA: TGCGCCAGCAACTTGGAAGGGAGAGGGGATAACAATGAGCAGTTCTTC. It yields the protein CASNLEGRGDNNEQFF.

Here the CDR3 DNA reads TGTGCCAGCAGCCCTCCCCCAAGGGACACTGGGGCCAACGTCCTGACTTTC. Translation: CASSPPPRDTGANVLTF. This chain joins TRBV12-3 or TRBV12-4 and TRBJ2-6, with D maybe TRBD1 (6 bases). Trimming left V 6 bases short and J 2 bases short, with 17 bases between. CDR3 length equals 17 residues.

The chain joins TRBV24-1 to TRBJ1-1; D might be TRBD1 (5 bases). The V gene lost 5 bases and the J gene lost 1 base, with 7 bases spanning the gap. The CDR3 loop spans 13 amino acids. In germline, CDR1 is KGHDR, CDR2 SFDVKD. CDR3 region: CATSGGENTEAFF. CDR3 DNA: TGTGCCACCAGTGGGGGGGAGAACACTGAAGCTTTCTTT.

J is TRBJ2-5 and V is TRBV9, with D maybe TRBD2 (6 bases). Germline assignment: CDR1 SGDLS and CDR2 YYNGEE. The CDR3 is 16 residues long. The ends were cut back, 0 bases at V and 5 bases at J, with 17 bases in the middle. CDR3 in amino acids: CASSVAGGAAGETQYF. CDR3 nucleotides: TGTGCCAGCAGCGTAGCCGGCGGGGCGGCGGGGGAGACCCAGTACTTC.

A single count supports this clonotype. The chain recombines TRBV20-1 with TRBJ2-3, with TRBD2 identical over 7 bases. CDR1 and CDR2 (germline): DFQATT, SNEGSKA (reference sequence). The V segment lost 0 bases and the J segment 2 bases; nucleotides outside the gene matches: 8. The CDR3 contains 16 residues. CDR3 protein: CSARDPGTTTTDTQYF. The DNA for the CDR3 is TGCAGTGCTAGAGATCCAGGGACTACAACCACAGATACGCAGTATTTT.

V usage is TRBV11-1 and J usage is TRBJ2-3, with 13 bases fitting TRBD2. Germline V lookup: CDR1 SGHAT, CDR2 FQDESV (reference sequence). Germline trimming cut 6 bases from V and 0 bases from J; bases unmatched to any gene: 6. The CDR3 covers 17 residues. CDR3 coding DNA: TGTGCCAGCAGATCTGGGACTAGCGGGGAGAGCACAGATACGCAGTATTTT. Translating it yields CASRSGTSGESTDTQYF.